These 19 T cell receptor beta chains share one sample of origin, sequenced in a study of Ad26.COV2.S vaccination and SARS-CoV-2 variants. Treatment: roughly 19 received Ad26.COV2.S at low or high dose, single or two shots; 5 received placebo; per-sample allocation not given. Sampling was performed 63 days after the first vaccine or placebo injection. Assay: immunoSEQ multiplex PCR; the TCRdb copy retains only in-frame clones and omits some. The table lists 400,000 or so clones, roughly nine tenths of them singletons. The source material was peripheral blood, sampled in a trial of Ad26.COV2.S vaccine versus placebo. Source of these receptors: a person aged 18-65 years who received the Ad26.COV2.S COVID-19 vaccine or a placebo.

This sequence joins TRBV7-8 and TRBJ2-1, with 8 bases lining up with TRBD2. Germline CDR1 reads SGHVS; CDR2 reads FQNEAQ. Germline trimming cut 1 base from V and 4 bases from J; bases unmatched to any gene: 6. The CDR3 sequence is 16 residues long. The CDR3 sequence is CASSLVGRGGYNEQFF. CDR3 nucleotide sequence: TGTGCCAGCAGCTTAGTAGGTCGGGGGGGGTACAATGAGCAGTTCTTC.

The rearrangement links TRBV6-4 to TRBJ2-1; D is ambiguous. V lost 2 bases, J lost 0 bases, and 5 bases lay in between. Germline-derived CDR1 and CDR2 are MRHNA and SNTAGT. The CDR3 loop spans 14 amino acids. The CDR3 bases are TGTGCCAGCAGTGACCAGAGCTCCTACAATGAGCAGTTCTTC. Encoded protein: CASSDQSSYNEQFF.

The CDR3 DNA sequence: TGTGCCAGTAGTATGGCCCGGGGGGCGACCAATTCACCCCTCCACTTT. Its protein product is CASSMARGATNSPLHF. The chain links TRBV19 to TRBJ1-6, with a weak D call TRBD1 (6 bases). This CDR3 contains 16 residues. Germline lookup yields CDR1 LNHDA and CDR2 SQIVND (reference sequence). V lost 3 bases to trimming and J lost 7 bases, with 16 bases between them. The variable domain in full, completed from reference TRBV19 and TRBJ1-6, reads DGGITQSPKYLFRKEGQNVTLSCEQNLNHDAMYWYRQDPGQGLRLIYYSQIVNDFQKGDIAEGYSVSREKKESFPLTVTSAQKNPTAFYLCASSMARGATNSPLHFGNGTRLTVT.

As DNA, the CDR3 is TGTGCCAGCAGGGCCTACATTTTCTTT. Its translation is CASRAYIFF. V is TRBV6-4 and J is TRBJ1-1; D is ambiguous. The CDR3 consists of 9 residues. The V gene's germline CDR1 is MRHNA and CDR2 SNTAGT. The V and J ends lost 6 bases and 13 bases respectively, with 9 bases between them.

The genes are TRBV7-9 and TRBJ1-1; 9 bases fit TRBD1. This CDR3 is built from 16 residues. Germline V gives CDR1 SEHNR, CDR2 FQNEAQ (reference sequence). Germline trimming cut 7 bases from V and 1 base from J; bases unmatched to any gene: 10. The CDR3 is CASTLTGTGPNTEAFF. The DNA for the CDR3 is TGTGCCAGCACCCTAACGGGGACAGGGCCGAACACTGAAGCTTTCTTT.

The chain links TRBV25-1 to TRBJ2-3; TRBD1 aligns across 8 bases. The length of the CDR3 is 15 residues. CDR1 MGHDK and CDR2 SYGVNS come from the germline V gene. J lost 5 bases, V lost 4 bases, and 8 bases had no gene match. The CDR3 sequence: CASSATHGQGDTQYF. CDR3 DNA: TGTGCCAGCAGTGCAACCCATGGACAGGGAGATACGCAGTATTTT.

The table lists this clone with a count of one. CDR3 protein: CASSLEANTEAFF. The CDR3 DNA sequence: TGTGCCAGCAGCTTGGAAGCGAACACTGAAGCTTTCTTT. The chain is built from TRBV5-5 and TRBJ1-1; D unclear. Germline lookup yields CDR1 SGHKS and CDR2 YYEKEE (reference sequence). The CDR3 loop spans 13 amino acids. Trimming cost V 0 bases and J 1 base, with 4 bases left between them.

V is TRBV7-2 and J is TRBJ2-3; 9 nucleotides line up with TRBD2. This CDR3 has 19 residues. The germline V gene encodes CDR1 SGHTA and CDR2 FQGNSA. J gave up 1 base and V 4 bases, and 15 bases lay outside the gene matches. CDR3: CASSSNFGAGGARTDTQYF. As DNA, the CDR3 is TGTGCCAGCAGCTCAAACTTTGGCGCGGGGGGGGCACGCACAGATACGCAGTATTTT. The variable domain in full, completed from reference TRBV7-2 and TRBJ2-3, reads GAGVSQSPSNKVTEKGKDVELRCDPISGHTALYWYRQSLGQGLEFLIYFQGNSAPDKSGLPSDRFSAERTGGSVSTLTIQRTQQEDSAVYLCASSSNFGAGGARTDTQYFGPGTRLTVL.

This clone was found once. The rearrangement links TRBV6-5 to TRBJ2-3; TRBD2 agrees at 7 bases. Germline CDR1 is MNHEY and CDR2 is SVGAGI. This CDR3 contains 15 residues. J was trimmed by 2 bases and V by 2 bases; bases with no gene match: 4. CDR3 protein: CASSYGRGITDTQYF. For the CDR3, the DNA is TGTGCCAGCAGTTACGGGCGGGGGATCACAGATACGCAGTATTTT.

The chain carries TRBV5-4 and TRBJ1-1; D call uncertain. V was trimmed by 4 bases and J by 6 bases, leaving 19 bases between them. Germline loops: CDR1 SGHNT, CDR2 YYREEE (reference sequence). The CDR3 totals 15 residues. CDR3 protein: CASSTFPRGWAEAFF. CDR3 DNA: TGTGCCAGCAGCACATTCCCCAGAGGCTGGGCTGAAGCTTTCTTT.

V usage is TRBV19 and J usage is TRBJ2-2, with TRBD1 as a possible D gene (6 bases). The germline V gene has CDR1 LNHDA and CDR2 SQIVND (reference sequence). V lost 10 bases to trimming and J lost 0 bases, with 12 bases between them. The CDR3 is 14 residues long. The CDR3 reads CATRDTANTGELFF. The CDR3 DNA sequence: TGTGCCACCCGGGACACCGCGAACACCGGGGAGCTGTTTTTT.

The J gene is TRBJ2-1, the V gene TRBV7-8; a possible D gene is TRBD1 (6 bases). The germline V gene encodes CDR1 SGHVS and CDR2 FQNEAQ. The V end was cut by 5 bases, the J end by 1 base, with 12 bases between. The CDR3 sequence is 15 residues long. The CDR3 DNA reads TGTGCCAGCAGCAACAGGGTTTGGTCCTACAATGAGCAGTTCTTC. Translating it yields CASSNRVWSYNEQFF.

V usage is TRBV19 and J usage is TRBJ1-5, with 8 bases fitting TRBD1. This CDR3 has 15 residues. Germline V gives CDR1 LNHDA, CDR2 SQIVND (reference sequence). The junction had 8 bases not matched to a gene; V was cut back by 7 bases and J by 3 bases. This chain's CDR3 is CASTPDRANNQPQHF. CDR3 coding DNA: TGTGCCAGTACCCCGGACAGGGCGAACAATCAGCCCCAGCATTTT.

The gene calls are TRBV5-6 and TRBJ2-1, with a tentative D call TRBD2 (6 bases). With 4 bases removed from V and 0 bases from J, the gap between germline ends came to 11 bases. Per the germline V gene, CDR1 is SGHDT and CDR2 is YYEEEE. The CDR3 is 15 amino acids. CDR3 in DNA: TGTGCCAGCAGCCTTAGCGGTAGCTCCTACAATGAGCAGTTCTTC. The encoded protein is CASSLSGSSYNEQFF.

This clone was recorded once. The chain employs TRBV6-2 or TRBV6-3 and TRBJ2-5; the D is unclear. Germline loops: CDR1 MNHEY, CDR2 SVGEGT. The CDR3 runs 14 residues. The V end lost 2 bases, the J end lost 1 base, and 8 bases lay between the germline ends. The CDR3 DNA follows: TGTGCCAGCAGTTACCCACCTAGCCAAGAGACCCAGTACTTC. Its translation is CASSYPPSQETQYF.

CDR3 in amino acids: CASRRILGRTQYF. CDR3 sequence (DNA): TGTGCCAGCAGGCGAATCCTTGGGCGGACCCAGTACTTC. The V call is TRBV27, the J call TRBJ2-5; no definite D call. V lost 6 bases and J lost 7, with 15 bases in between. The V gene's germline CDR1 is MNHEY and CDR2 SMNVEV (reference sequence). The CDR3 runs to 13 residues.

V gene TRBV11-3 combines with J gene TRBJ2-1, with TRBD2 matching over 7 bases. This CDR3 has 15 amino acids. Per germline, CDR1 SGHNT and CDR2 YENEEA. V shed 4 bases and J 4 bases; nucleotides not matched to a gene: 7. In DNA form, the CDR3 reads TGTGCCAGCAGCTCTGGGGGACTACCATACAATGAGCAGTTCTTC. Translated: CASSSGGLPYNEQFF.

V gene TRBV5-1 combines with J gene TRBJ1-1; TRBD1 matches 9 bases. Germline-derived CDR1 and CDR2 are SGHRS and YFSETQ. CDR3 size: 14 residues. Trimming took 3 bases from V and 5 from J; bases not matched to a gene: 5. The DNA of the CDR3 is TGCGCCAGCAGCTACAACAGGGGGCAAACTGAAGCTTTCTTT. As protein: CASSYNRGQTEAFF.

The chain links TRBV20-1 to TRBJ1-2; D call uncertain. Germline V gene data show CDR1 as DFQATT and CDR2 as SNEGSKA (reference sequence). This CDR3 has 11 amino acids. Trimming pared 6 bases from V and 1 base from J, leaving 6 bases between. CDR3 nucleotide sequence: TGCAGTGCCGGTAGTAACTATGGCTACACCTTC. This gives the protein CSAGSNYGYTF.